This section outlines one TCR beta chain sequence together with its context. It lacks a known antigen. One base away there is no much larger clone; base qualities are not given. These data originate in a study of blood T cell repertoires in COVID-19 (dated by TCRdb to 2019 to 2021). Concerning the study at large: Samples covering the acute and convalescent phases of COVID-19 were provided by collaborators in the United States, Italy and Spain. The prospective study material was composed of cDNA or gDNA derived from T cells, B-cell-depleted T cells, or PBMCs. Subjects who had been exposed to COVID-19, were actively infected with it, or had recovered from it provided the deeply sampled blood TCRbeta repertoires that made up the dataset. A freely available public database, intended as a resource for researchers studying the immune response to SARS-CoV-2, is where the repertoires were released. Samples were obtained from the ongoing ImmuneRACE study (first 160 participants) and from 1,254 subjects provided by 6 global collaborators. The sample metadata nearly always contained a de-identified subject ID, COVID-19 status, age in years and sex. HLA class I and class II types, where available, came from metadata supplied by the sample provider rather than from assay-based typing. Summary of the overall study and its limitations: The quantity of clinical and demographic metadata differed by source and by participant and was supplied without curation.

V loses 4 bases, J loses 0 bases, and the germline ends lie 17 bases apart. From the cysteine through the phenylalanine, the CDR3 covers 18 amino acids. Only the CDR3 DNA is retained, 54 bases long and in frame from the first base. CDR1 is given as SGHNT and CDR2 as YYREEE, both from the germline V gene (reference sequence). The collaborating institutions used their own protocols to collect whole blood in K2EDTA tubes. Collaborator samples were shipped for TCRbeta analysis as frozen whole blood, isolated PBMCs, or DNA extracted from either sample type. The immunoSEQ Assay, a bias-controlled multiplex PCR, was used to amplify TCRbeta CDR3 regions from genomic DNA. The study's processing was this. The number of nucleated cells in each sample was estimated from the amplification of reference gene primers within the assay. Sequence reads were collapsed and filtered to measure the absolute abundance of every unique TCRbeta CDR3 rearrangement. For each sample, productive Simpson clonality was calculated as the square root of Simpson's diversity index across productive rearrangements. TCRdb took over this immuneACCESS table, retaining in-frame rearrangements with V and J assigned. Such tables are incomplete; in checked studies, under half of the missing clones stem from an unresolved V gene, and the remainder is unexplained. The D gene and trimming were derived from the DNA, and the V and J assignments and clone size from that table. Here the sample has 180,000 or so clones; around 76% occur a single time. The ten largest make up roughly 9.4% of the sample.

The chain is encoded by TRBV5-4 joined to TRBJ1-6, with the D gene uncertain. The sequencing input was peripheral blood. This sequence was found in a woman aged 50 to 60 with active or convalescent COVID-19. The nucleotides read TGTGCCAGCAGCCTGGGCCCCCATGAGGGCTCCTATAATTCACCCCTCCACTTT. Its protein reads: CASSLGPHEGSYNSPLHF.